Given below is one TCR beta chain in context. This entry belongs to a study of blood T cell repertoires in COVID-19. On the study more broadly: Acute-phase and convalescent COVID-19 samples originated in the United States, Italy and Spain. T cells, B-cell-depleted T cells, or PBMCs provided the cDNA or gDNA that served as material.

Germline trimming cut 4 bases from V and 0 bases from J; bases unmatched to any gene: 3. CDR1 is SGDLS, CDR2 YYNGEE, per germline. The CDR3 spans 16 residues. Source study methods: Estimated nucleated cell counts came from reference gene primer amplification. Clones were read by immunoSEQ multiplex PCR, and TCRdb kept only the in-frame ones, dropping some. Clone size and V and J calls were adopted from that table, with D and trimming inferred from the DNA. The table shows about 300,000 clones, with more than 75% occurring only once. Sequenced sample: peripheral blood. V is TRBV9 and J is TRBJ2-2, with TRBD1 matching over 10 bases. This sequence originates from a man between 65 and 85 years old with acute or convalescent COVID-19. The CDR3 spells CASSYGQGANTGELFF. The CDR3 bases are TGTGCCAGCAGCTACGGACAGGGGGCGAACACCGGGGAGCTGTTTTTT. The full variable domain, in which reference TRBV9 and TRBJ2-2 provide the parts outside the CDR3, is DSGVTQTPKHLITATGQRVTLRCSPRSGDLSVYWYQQSLDQGLQFLIQYYNGEERAKGNILERFSAQQFPDLHSELNLSSLELGDSALYFCASSYGQGANTGELFFGEGSRLTVL.